This T cell receptor (beta chain) appears in the sequencing data of a study of T cell changes during pregnancy in multiple sclerosis. The table lists this clone with a count of one. Method: immunoSEQ multiplex PCR; TCRdb's copy keeps in-frame clones and lacks some. The data contain about 62,000 clones, approximately 93% of them singletons. Per the germline V gene, CDR1 is SEHNR and CDR2 is FQNEAQ (reference sequence). The CDR3 runs to 16 residues. The V end lost 5 bases, the J end lost 4 bases, and 20 bases lay between the germline ends. Sequencing was performed on CD8+ T cells from peripheral blood mononuclear cells, taken in the second trimester of pregnancy. The sequence derives from a female donor with multiple sclerosis, enrolled in a pregnancy study. The J gene is TRBJ1-1, the V gene TRBV7-9; no firm D call. The CDR3 region is CASSETATALITEAFF. The CDR3 nucleotides read TGTGCCAGCAGCGAAACAGCCACAGCCTTAATCACTGAAGCTTTCTTT.